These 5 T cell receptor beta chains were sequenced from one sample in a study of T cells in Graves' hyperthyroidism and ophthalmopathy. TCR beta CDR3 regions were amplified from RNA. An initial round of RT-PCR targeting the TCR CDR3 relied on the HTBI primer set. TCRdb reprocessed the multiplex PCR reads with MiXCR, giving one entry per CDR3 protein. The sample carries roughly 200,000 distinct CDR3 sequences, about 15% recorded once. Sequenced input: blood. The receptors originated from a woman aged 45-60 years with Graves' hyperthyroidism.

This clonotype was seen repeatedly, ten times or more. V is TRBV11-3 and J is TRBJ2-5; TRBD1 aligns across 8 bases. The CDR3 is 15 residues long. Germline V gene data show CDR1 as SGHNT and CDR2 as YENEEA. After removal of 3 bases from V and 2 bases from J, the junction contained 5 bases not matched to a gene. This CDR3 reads CASSFRQGPQETQYF. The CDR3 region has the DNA TGTGCCAGCAGCTTCAGACAGGGGCCACAAGAGACCCAGTACTTC.

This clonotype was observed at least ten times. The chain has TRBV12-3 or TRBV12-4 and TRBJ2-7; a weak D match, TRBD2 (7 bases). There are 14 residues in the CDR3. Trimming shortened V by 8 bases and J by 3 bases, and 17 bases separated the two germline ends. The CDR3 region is CASSLGGDLYEQYF. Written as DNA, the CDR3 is TGTGCCAGCTCCCTAGGGGGGGACCTCTACGAGCAGTACTTC.

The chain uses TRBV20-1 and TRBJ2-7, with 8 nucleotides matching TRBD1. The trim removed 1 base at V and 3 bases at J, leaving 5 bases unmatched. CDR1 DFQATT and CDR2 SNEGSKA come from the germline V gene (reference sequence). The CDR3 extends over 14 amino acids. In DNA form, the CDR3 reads TGCAGTGCTAGAGGCGGACAGGGCCACTACGAGCAGTACTTC. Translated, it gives CSARGGQGHYEQYF.

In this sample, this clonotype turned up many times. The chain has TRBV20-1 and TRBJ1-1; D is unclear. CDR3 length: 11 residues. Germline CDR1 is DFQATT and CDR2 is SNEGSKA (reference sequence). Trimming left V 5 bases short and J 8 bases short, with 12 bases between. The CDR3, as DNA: TGCAGTGCTCCTCATCAGATAGAAGCTTTCTTT. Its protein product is CSAPHQIEAFF.

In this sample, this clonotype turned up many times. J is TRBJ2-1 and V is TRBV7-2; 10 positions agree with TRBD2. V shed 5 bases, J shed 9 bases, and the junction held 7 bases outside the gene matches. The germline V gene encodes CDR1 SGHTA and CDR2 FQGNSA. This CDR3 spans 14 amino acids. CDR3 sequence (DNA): TGTGCCAGCAGCAGTAGCGGGAGGAAGAGTGAGCAGTTCTTC. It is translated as CASSSSGRKSEQFF.